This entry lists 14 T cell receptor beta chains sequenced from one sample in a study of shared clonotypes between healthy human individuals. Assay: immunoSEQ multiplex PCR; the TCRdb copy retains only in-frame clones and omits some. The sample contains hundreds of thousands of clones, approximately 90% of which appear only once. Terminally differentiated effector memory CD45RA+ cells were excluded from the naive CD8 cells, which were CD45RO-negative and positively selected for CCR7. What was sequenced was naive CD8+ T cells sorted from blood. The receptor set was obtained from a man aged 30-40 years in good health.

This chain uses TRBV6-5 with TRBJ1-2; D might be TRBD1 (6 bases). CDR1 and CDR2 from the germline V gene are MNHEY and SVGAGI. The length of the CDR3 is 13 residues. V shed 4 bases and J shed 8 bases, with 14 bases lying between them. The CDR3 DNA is TGTGCCAGCAGTTCCCTTACAGGGACGGGCTACACCTTC. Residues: CASSSLTGTGYTF.

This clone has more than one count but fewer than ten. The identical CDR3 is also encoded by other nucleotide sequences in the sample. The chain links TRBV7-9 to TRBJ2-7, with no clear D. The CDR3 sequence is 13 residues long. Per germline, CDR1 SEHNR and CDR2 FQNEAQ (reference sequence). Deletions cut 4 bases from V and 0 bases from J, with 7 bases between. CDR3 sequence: CASSYGPSYEQYF. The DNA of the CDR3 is TGTGCCAGCAGCTACGGGCCCTCCTACGAGCAGTACTTC.

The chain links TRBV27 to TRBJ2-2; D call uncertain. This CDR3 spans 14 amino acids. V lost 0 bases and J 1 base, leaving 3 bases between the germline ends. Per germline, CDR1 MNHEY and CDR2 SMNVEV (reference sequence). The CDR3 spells CASSLSVNTGELFF. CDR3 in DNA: TGTGCCAGCAGTTTATCGGTGAACACCGGGGAGCTGTTTTTT.

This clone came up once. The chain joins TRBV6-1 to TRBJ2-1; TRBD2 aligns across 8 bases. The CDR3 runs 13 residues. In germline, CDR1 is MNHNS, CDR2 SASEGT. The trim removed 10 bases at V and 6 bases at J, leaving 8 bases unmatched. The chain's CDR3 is CAIPGLGINEQFF. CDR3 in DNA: TGTGCCATCCCGGGACTAGGAATCAATGAGCAGTTCTTC.

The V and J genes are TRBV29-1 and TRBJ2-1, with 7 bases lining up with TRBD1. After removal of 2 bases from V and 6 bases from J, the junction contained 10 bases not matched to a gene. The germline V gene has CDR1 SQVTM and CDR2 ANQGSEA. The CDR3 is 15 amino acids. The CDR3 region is CSVEMGDRASNEQFF. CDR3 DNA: TGCAGCGTTGAAATGGGTGACAGGGCTTCCAATGAGCAGTTCTTC.

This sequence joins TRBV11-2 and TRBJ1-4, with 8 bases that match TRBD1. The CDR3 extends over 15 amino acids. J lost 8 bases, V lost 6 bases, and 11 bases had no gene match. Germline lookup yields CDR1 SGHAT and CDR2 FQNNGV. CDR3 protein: CASRPPGGKDEKLFF. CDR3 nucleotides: TGTGCCAGCAGACCCCCAGGGGGCAAGGACGAAAAACTGTTTTTT.

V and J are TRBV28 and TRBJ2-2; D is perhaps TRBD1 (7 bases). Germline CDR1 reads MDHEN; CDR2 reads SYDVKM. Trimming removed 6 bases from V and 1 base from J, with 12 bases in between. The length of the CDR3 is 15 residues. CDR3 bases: TGTGCCAGCAGGGGGAGGACAGGGAACACCGGGGAGCTGTTTTTT. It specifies CASRGRTGNTGELFF.

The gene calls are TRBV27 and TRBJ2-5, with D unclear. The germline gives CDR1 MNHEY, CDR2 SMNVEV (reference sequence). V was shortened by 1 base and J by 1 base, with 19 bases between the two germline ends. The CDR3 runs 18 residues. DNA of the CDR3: TGTGCCAGCAGTTTATGGCCTCCCAACAGCCATTCCCAAGAGACCCAGTACTTC. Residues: CASSLWPPNSHSQETQYF.

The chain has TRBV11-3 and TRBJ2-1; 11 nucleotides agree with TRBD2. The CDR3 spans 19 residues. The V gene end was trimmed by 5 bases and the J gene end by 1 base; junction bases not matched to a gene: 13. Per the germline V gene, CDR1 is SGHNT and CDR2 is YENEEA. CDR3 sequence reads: CASSPRGLAGGLSYNEQFF. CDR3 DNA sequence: TGTGCCAGCAGCCCCCGGGGGTTAGCGGGAGGGTTATCCTACAATGAGCAGTTCTTC. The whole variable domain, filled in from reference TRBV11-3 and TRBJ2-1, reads EAGVVQSPRYKIIEKKQPVAFWCNPISGHNTLYWYLQNLGQGPELLIRYENEEAVDDSQLPKDRFSAERLKGVDSTLKIQPAELGDSAVYLCASSPRGLAGGLSYNEQFFGPGTRLTVL.

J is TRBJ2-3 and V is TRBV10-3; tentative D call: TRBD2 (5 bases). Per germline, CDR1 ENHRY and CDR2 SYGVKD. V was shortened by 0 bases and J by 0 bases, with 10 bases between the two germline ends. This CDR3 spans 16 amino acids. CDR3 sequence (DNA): TGTGCCATCAGTGAGTCTGGTGGGAGCAGCACAGATACGCAGTATTTT. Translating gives CAISESGGSSTDTQYF.

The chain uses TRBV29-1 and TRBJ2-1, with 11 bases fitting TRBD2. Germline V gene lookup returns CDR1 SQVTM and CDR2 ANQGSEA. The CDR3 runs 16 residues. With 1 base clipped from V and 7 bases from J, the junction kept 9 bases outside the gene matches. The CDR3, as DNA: TGCAGCGTTGAAGGGATAGCGGGAGGGCCTAAAAATGAGCAGTTCTTC. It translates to CSVEGIAGGPKNEQFF.

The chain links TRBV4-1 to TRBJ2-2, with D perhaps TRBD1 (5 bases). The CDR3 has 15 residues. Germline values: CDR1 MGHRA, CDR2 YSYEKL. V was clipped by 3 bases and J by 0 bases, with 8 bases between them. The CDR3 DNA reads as TGCGCCAGCAGCCACAGGGTTACGAACACCGGGGAGCTGTTTTTT. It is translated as CASSHRVTNTGELFF.

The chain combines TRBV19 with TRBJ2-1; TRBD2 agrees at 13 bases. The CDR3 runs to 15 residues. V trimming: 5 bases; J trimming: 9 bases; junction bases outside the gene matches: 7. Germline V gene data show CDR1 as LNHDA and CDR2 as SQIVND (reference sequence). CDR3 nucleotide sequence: TGTGCCAGTAGTGTACTAGCGGGGGGGTCAAGTGAGCAGTTCTTC. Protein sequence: CASSVLAGGSSEQFF.

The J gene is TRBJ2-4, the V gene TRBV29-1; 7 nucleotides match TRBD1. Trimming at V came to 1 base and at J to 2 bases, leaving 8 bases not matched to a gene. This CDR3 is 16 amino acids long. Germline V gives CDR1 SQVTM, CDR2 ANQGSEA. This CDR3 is CSVEGLGGDPKNIQYF. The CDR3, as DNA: TGCAGCGTTGAAGGTCTAGGGGGCGATCCCAAAAACATTCAGTACTTC.